The TCR beta chain described here comes from a study of T cells after yellow fever vaccination. Study results and caveats: Clonotypes found in both CD4 and CD8 compartments made up a small share. A secondary response was less intense yet reached its peak sooner, at day 5 versus 15.

Trimming took 1 base from V and 6 from J, leaving 30 bases between them. The CDR3 contains 19 residues. CDR1 is DFQATT, CDR2 SNEGSKA, per germline (reference sequence). A few counts support this clonotype. Its specificity is not known. In TCRdb, the 5' RACE reads were re-called with MiXCR into one record per CDR3 protein. Altogether some 300,000 distinct CDR3 sequences are present, around 9.3% being singletons, with the ten largest covering around 3.5%. The sample here was CD4+ T cells sorted from PBMCs, taken 5 days after the yellow fever booster vaccination. The gene calls are TRBV20-1 and TRBJ1-1; D is uncertain. This TCR was sampled from a man aged 18 to 35 who received the YFV17D yellow fever vaccine. CDR3 DNA sequence: TGCAGTGCTAGAGGCAGGCCTGGCACTGGAACTTCAAATGCCGCTGAAGCTTTCTTT. The encoded protein is CSARGRPGTGTSNAAEAFF.